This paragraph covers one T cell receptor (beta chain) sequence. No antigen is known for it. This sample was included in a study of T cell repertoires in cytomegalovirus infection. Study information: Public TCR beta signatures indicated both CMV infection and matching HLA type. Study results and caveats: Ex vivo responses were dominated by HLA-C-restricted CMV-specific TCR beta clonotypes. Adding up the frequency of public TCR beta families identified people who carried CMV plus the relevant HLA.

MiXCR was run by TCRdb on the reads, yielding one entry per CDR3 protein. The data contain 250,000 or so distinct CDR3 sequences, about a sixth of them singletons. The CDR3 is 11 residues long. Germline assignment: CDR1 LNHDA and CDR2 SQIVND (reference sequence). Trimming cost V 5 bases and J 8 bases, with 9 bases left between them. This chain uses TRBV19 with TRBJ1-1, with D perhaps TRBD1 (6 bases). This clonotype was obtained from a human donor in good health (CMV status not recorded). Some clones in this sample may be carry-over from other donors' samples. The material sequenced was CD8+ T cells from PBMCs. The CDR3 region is CASSEDSEAFF. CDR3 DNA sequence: TGTGCCAGTAGTGAGGACAGCGAAGCTTTCTTT.